This T cell receptor (beta chain) stems from a study of cytomegalovirus exposure and HLA in healthy donors. Study outcomes and limitations: A previous analysis found most TCR beta V segments productive roughly 87% or roughly 30% of the time.

PCR employed 60 Vbeta and 13 Jbeta primers. Some clones are missing from TCRdb's copy, which holds only in-frame ones; the method was immunoSEQ multiplex PCR. The data hold about 210,000 clones, with roughly 87% observed a single time. Per germline, CDR1 SGHRS and CDR2 YFSETQ. V lost 6 bases to trimming and J lost 5 bases; unmatched junction nucleotides: 5. This CDR3 spans 13 amino acids. Comment on this clone: Its antigen remains unidentified.

Sequencing was done on a sample of PBMCs. This receptor was identified in a boy aged 2-9 years in good health and CMV-seronegative. V gene TRBV5-1 combines with J gene TRBJ2-5; TRBD1 agrees at 9 bases. The CDR3 sequence is CASMTGGEETQYF. CDR3 DNA sequence: TGCGCCAGCATGACAGGGGGAGAGGAGACCCAGTACTTC.